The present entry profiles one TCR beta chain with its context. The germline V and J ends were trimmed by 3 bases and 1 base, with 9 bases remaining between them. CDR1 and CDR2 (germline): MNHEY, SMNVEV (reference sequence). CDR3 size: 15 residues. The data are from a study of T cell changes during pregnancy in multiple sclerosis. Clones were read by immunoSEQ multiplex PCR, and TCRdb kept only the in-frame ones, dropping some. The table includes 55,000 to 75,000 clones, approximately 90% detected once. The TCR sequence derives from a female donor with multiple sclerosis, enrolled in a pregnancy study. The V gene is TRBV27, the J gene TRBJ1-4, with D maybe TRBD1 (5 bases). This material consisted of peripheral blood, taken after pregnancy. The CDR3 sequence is CASSFSQGTNEKLFF. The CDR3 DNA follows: TGTGCCAGCAGTTTTTCCCAGGGAACTAATGAAAAACTGTTTTTT.